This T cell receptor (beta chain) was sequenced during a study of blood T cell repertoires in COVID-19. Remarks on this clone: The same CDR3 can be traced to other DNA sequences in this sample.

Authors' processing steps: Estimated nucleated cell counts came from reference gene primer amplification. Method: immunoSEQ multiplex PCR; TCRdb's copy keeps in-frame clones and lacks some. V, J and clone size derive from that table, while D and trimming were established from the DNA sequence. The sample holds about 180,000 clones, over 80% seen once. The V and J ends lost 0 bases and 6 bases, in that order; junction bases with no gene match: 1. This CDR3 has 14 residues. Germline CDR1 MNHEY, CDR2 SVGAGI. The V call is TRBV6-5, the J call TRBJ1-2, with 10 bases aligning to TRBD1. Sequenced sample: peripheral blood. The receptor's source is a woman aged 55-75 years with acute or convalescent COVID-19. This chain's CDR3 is CASSYSGQGHGYTF. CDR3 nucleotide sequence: TGTGCCAGCAGTTACTCGGGACAGGGGCATGGCTACACCTTC.